This T cell receptor beta chain was retrieved from a study of blood T cell repertoires in COVID-19. Only a few counts were recorded for this clone. Germline CDR1 is SEHNR and CDR2 is FQNEAQ (reference sequence). V lost 5 bases, J lost 3 bases, and 13 bases stayed unmatched. There are 17 residues in the CDR3. Clones were read by immunoSEQ multiplex PCR, and TCRdb kept only the in-frame ones, dropping some. The sample includes about 230,000 clones, 65% to 90% of them seen just once. The TCR comes from a young man who had recovered from COVID-19. Specimen: PBMCs or T cells enriched from blood (not recorded which). J is TRBJ1-1 and V is TRBV7-9, with TRBD1 identical over 9 bases. The CDR3 loop reads CASSQISYRGRDTEAFF. The DNA of the CDR3 is TGTGCCAGCAGCCAAATTTCGTACAGGGGGCGCGACACTGAAGCTTTCTTT.